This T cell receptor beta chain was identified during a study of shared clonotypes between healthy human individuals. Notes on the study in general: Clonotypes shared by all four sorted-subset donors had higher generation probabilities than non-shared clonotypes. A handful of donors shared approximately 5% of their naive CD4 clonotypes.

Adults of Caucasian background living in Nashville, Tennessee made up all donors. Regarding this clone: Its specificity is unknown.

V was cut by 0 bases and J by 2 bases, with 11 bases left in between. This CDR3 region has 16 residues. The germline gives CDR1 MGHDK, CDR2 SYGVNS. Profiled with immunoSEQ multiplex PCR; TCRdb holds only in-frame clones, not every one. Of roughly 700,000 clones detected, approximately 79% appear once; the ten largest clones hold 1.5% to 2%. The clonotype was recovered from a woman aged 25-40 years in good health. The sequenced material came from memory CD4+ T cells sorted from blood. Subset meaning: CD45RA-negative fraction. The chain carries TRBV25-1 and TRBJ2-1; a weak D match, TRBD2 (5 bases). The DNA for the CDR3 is TGTGCCAGCAGTGAATATAACGGGGAGACCTACAATGAGCAGTTCTTC. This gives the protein CASSEYNGETYNEQFF.